The next 5 T cell receptor beta chains were all read from a single sample in a study of technical replicates of blood from a handful of donors. Generated by immunoSEQ multiplex PCR, the TCRdb table keeps only in-frame clones and is missing some. The sample gives approximately 82,000 clones, approximately 94% of which show up once; 0.2% to 0.3% is in the top ten. The sequenced sample was T cells isolated from PBMCs. The receptor source for this set is a human donor in good health.

The chain employs TRBV7-9 and TRBJ1-2, with 12 bases aligning to TRBD1. Germline lookup yields CDR1 SEHNR and CDR2 FQNEAQ (reference sequence). Trimming cost V 0 bases and J 0 bases; bases outside gene matches: 2. CDR3 length: 17 residues. The CDR3 is CASSLAGTGGANYGYTF. DNA for the CDR3: TGTGCCAGCAGCTTAGCCGGGACAGGGGGCGCTAACTATGGCTACACCTTC.

The chain is built from TRBV28 and TRBJ1-2, with TRBD1 matching 9 bases. This CDR3 region has 14 residues. J was trimmed by 6 bases and V by 2 bases; bases with no gene match: 4. Germline-derived CDR1 and CDR2 are MDHEN and SYDVKM. The CDR3 reads CASSLPGTGHGYTF. CDR3 nucleotides: TGTGCCAGCAGTTTACCCGGGACAGGGCATGGCTACACCTTC.

CDR3 in DNA: TGTGCCAGCAGCCAGGATTGGGATACGCAGTATTTT. Translated, it gives CASSQDWDTQYF. The chain recombines TRBV28 with TRBJ2-3, with D uncertain. The CDR3 has 12 residues. CDR1 MDHEN and CDR2 SYDVKM come from the germline V gene. The V gene lost 6 bases and the J gene lost 6 bases, with 10 bases spanning the gap.

CDR3 sequence (DNA): TGTGCCAGTAAGGGGACAGGGGGCGCTACGGAAGAGACCCAGTACTTC. Amino acids: CASKGTGGATEETQYF. The genes are TRBV19 and TRBJ2-5, with TRBD1 identical over 12 bases. Trimming cost V 7 bases and J 3 bases; bases outside gene matches: 9. Germline CDR1 LNHDA, CDR2 SQIVND (reference sequence). There are 16 residues in the CDR3.

The chain couples TRBV7-6 to TRBJ2-7, with a possible D match to TRBD2 (5 bases). The CDR3 runs to 13 residues. Germline CDR1 SGHVS, CDR2 FNYEAQ. Between the trimmed V and J ends, which lost 0 bases and 7 bases, there was a span of 10 bases. CDR3 coding DNA: TGTGCCAGCAGCTTAGCCGTAGCGAGTGAGCAGTACTTC. It translates to CASSLAVASEQYF.